This T cell receptor (beta chain) was found in a study of cytomegalovirus exposure and HLA in healthy donors. General observations from the study: TCR sequences were mostly rare, though some public TCRs occurred in many donors. Presence/absence analyses rested on an assumption that sequencing depth was roughly uniform across donors. The authors later linked a missense DCLRE1C variant to TCR beta V- and J-gene trimming.

As concerns this clone: The target antigen is unknown.

PCR employed 60 Vbeta and 13 Jbeta primers. Measured with immunoSEQ multiplex PCR; TCRdb has only the in-frame clones, and not every one. The data contain about 170,000 clones, around 80% of them singletons. Trimming stripped 1 base from V and 3 bases from J, with 11 bases between. Germline V CDR1 and CDR2: SGHRS, YFSETQ. This CDR3 is built from 14 residues. The chain uses TRBV5-1 and TRBJ2-7, with D tentatively TRBD2 (5 bases). The TCR sequence derives from a woman in her fifties or sixties in good health and CMV-seronegative. Sequencing input: PBMCs. CDR3 in amino acids: CASSLSRLNYEQYF. The CDR3 coding sequence is TGCGCCAGCAGCTTGTCGAGACTAAACTACGAGCAGTACTTC.